Each of the 26 T cell receptor beta chains below was sequenced from the same sample in a study of naive and memory T cell subsets. Amplification of ligated cDNA took four PCR rounds with SP2 and nested alpha and beta constant primers. From the 5' RACE reads, TCRdb called clonotypes with MiXCR, one entry per CDR3 protein. Among roughly 62,000 distinct CDR3 sequences listed, 7.2% were seen once. A UMI-containing oligonucleotide was joined by 3' ligation to the TCR cDNA template. These receptors all come from a male donor in good health.

In this sample, this clonotype turned up many times. The chain couples TRBV7-9 to TRBJ2-1, with 7 bases aligning to TRBD1. The CDR3 is made up of 14 amino acids. Trimming at V came to 2 bases and at J to 7 bases, leaving 5 bases not matched to a gene. Looked up from germline, CDR1 is SEHNR and CDR2 is FQNEAQ (reference sequence). Here the CDR3 DNA reads TGTGCCAGCAGCTTAACAGGGGCTAGGAATGAGCAGTTCTTC. It yields the protein CASSLTGARNEQFF.

This clonotype showed up just a few times. The V gene is TRBV5-1, the J gene TRBJ2-7; 9 bases match TRBD1. The V and J ends lost 3 bases and 5 bases, in that order; junction bases with no gene match: 9. Per germline, CDR1 SGHRS and CDR2 YFSETQ. The CDR3 spans 15 residues. CDR3 region: CASSSTGTGTDEQYF. CDR3 nucleotide sequence: TGCGCCAGCAGCTCAACCGGGACAGGGACTGACGAGCAGTACTTC.

This clonotype has at least ten counts. The chain employs TRBV2 and TRBJ2-3; 9 nucleotides match TRBD1. V gave up 9 bases and J gave up 3 bases; unmatched junction bases: 4. The CDR3 length is 13 residues. Germline CDR1 SNHLY, CDR2 FYNNEI. CDR3 amino acids: CARTGQGTDTQYF. DNA for the CDR3: TGTGCCAGGACCGGACAGGGGACAGATACGCAGTATTTT.

This clonotype was counted many times. This chain connects TRBV3-1 to TRBJ2-5, with TRBD1 matching 9 bases. V lost 3 bases, J lost 5 bases, and 7 bases stayed unmatched. The CDR3 contains 15 residues. Germline CDR1 reads LGHDT; CDR2 reads YNNKEL (reference sequence). CDR3 sequence: CASSHIQGAQETQYF. The CDR3 DNA is TGTGCCAGCAGCCACATACAGGGGGCGCAGGAGACCCAGTACTTC.

This clonotype was counted a few times. The chain recombines TRBV6-1 with TRBJ1-5, with D perhaps matching TRBD1 (5 bases). Germline lookup yields CDR1 MNHNS and CDR2 SASEGT. There are 13 residues in the CDR3. V shed 6 bases and J shed 6 bases, with 12 bases lying between them. CDR3 DNA sequence: TGTGCCAGCAGAGGAGGGGCCGCTCAGCCCCAGCATTTT. It yields the protein CASRGGAAQPQHF.

This chain joins TRBV6-6 and TRBJ2-7; TRBD1 matches 8 bases. Germline V gene sequence: CDR1 MNHNY, CDR2 SVGAGI (reference sequence). Trimming at V came to 6 bases and at J to 4 bases, leaving 8 bases not matched to a gene. CDR3 length equals 14 residues. In nucleotides, the CDR3 is TGTGCCAGCAGAGCGACAGGGGTAAGGTACGAGCAGTACTTC. As protein: CASRATGVRYEQYF.

This clonotype was observed many times. This rearrangement joins TRBV6-2 or TRBV6-3 to TRBJ2-5; D possibly corresponds to TRBD2 (5 bases). Trimming took off 5 bases at V and 5 bases at J, with 12 bases between the two ends. The germline gives CDR1 MNHEY, CDR2 SVGEGT. The CDR3 runs to 13 residues. CDR3 amino acids: CASSGTEEETQYF. CDR3 nucleotide sequence: TGTGCCAGCAGTGGAACGGAGGAGGAGACCCAGTACTTC.

The genes are TRBV7-9 and TRBJ2-5; D call uncertain. The CDR3 has 10 residues. The V end was cut by 6 bases, the J end by 5 bases, with 4 bases between. Germline CDR1 is SEHNR and CDR2 is FQNEAQ (reference sequence). The CDR3, as DNA: TGTGCCAGCAGTAGGGAGACCCAGTACTTC. Amino acids: CASSRETQYF.

This clonotype turned up a few times. The rearrangement links TRBV4-1 to TRBJ1-4; 9 bases line up with TRBD1. Per the germline V gene, CDR1 is MGHRA and CDR2 is YSYEKL. This CDR3 region has 16 residues. V was clipped by 3 bases and J by 4 bases; unmatched bases: 6. CDR3 sequence (DNA): TGCGCCAGCAGCCAGTCCGGGACAGGGCATAATGAAAAACTGTTTTTT. Its protein is CASSQSGTGHNEKLFF.

V usage is TRBV5-4 and J usage is TRBJ2-7; possible D gene TRBD2, 6 bases. Per the germline V gene, CDR1 is SGHNT and CDR2 is YYREEE (reference sequence). This CDR3 is 15 amino acids long. Trimming left V 3 bases short and J 5 bases short, with 18 bases between. The DNA of the CDR3 is TGTGCCAGCAGCTCCCGGGACTTATCATGGCACGAGCAGTACTTC. This sequence encodes CASSSRDLSWHEQYF.

This clonotype occurred a few times. V and J are TRBV29-1 and TRBJ1-3; D gene uncertain. CDR1 is SQVTM and CDR2 is ANQGSEA in the germline V gene. CDR3 length equals 11 residues. V lost 5 bases to trimming and J lost 3 bases, with 5 bases between them. CDR3 nucleotides: TGCAGCGTTCGCGTTGGAAACACCATATATTTT. This codes for CSVRVGNTIYF.

In its sample, this clonotype was seen a few times. The chain has TRBV29-1 and TRBJ1-1; D unresolved. Trimming shortened V by 5 bases and J by 2 bases, and 6 bases separated the two germline ends. The CDR3 runs to 11 residues. Germline assignment: CDR1 SQVTM and CDR2 ANQGSEA. CDR3 nucleotides: TGCAGCGTTAAGGGAAACACTGAAGCTTTCTTT. The encoded protein is CSVKGNTEAFF.

In this sample, this clonotype turned up a few times. The V call is TRBV11-2, the J call TRBJ2-7, with D possibly TRBD2 on 5 matching bases. The V gene lost 2 bases and the J gene lost 2 bases, with 10 bases spanning the gap. The CDR3 has 14 residues. Germline lookup yields CDR1 SGHAT and CDR2 FQNNGV. CDR3 sequence: CASSLSGSAYEQYF. The DNA for the CDR3 is TGTGCCAGCAGCTTATCGGGGTCCGCCTACGAGCAGTACTTC.

In this sample, this clonotype turned up many times. The chain combines TRBV27 with TRBJ2-1; TRBD2 matches at 10 bases. CDR1 and CDR2 from the germline V gene are MNHEY and SMNVEV (reference sequence). V lost 7 bases and J lost 4; bases outside the gene matches: 4. The CDR3 length is 14 residues. The chain's CDR3 is CASKLAGSYNEQFF. CDR3 DNA sequence: TGTGCCAGCAAACTAGCGGGATCTTACAATGAGCAGTTCTTC.

This clonotype came up a few times. This rearrangement joins TRBV5-8 to TRBJ1-5, with 7 bases matching TRBD1. CDR1 is SGHTS and CDR2 is YDEGEE in the germline V gene. V lost 4 bases and J lost 5; bases outside the gene matches: 9. CDR3 length: 15 residues. The CDR3: CASSRGQGGYQPQHF. CDR3 coding DNA: TGTGCCAGCAGCAGGGGGCAGGGAGGCTATCAGCCCCAGCATTTT.

The CDR3 loop reads CASSPPAGQGYEQYF. The CDR3 DNA reads TGTGCCAGCTCACCACCGGCCGGCCAAGGCTACGAGCAGTACTTC. V and J are TRBV18 and TRBJ2-7; D gene unclear. The length of the CDR3 is 15 residues. CDR1 is KGHSH, CDR2 LQKENI, per germline. V was trimmed by 0 bases and J by 3 bases, leaving 12 bases between them.

This clonotype was seen only a few times. V and J are TRBV2 and TRBJ2-4; TRBD1 matches at 8 bases. Germline lookup yields CDR1 SNHLY and CDR2 FYNNEI. This CDR3 is built from 13 residues. J lost 12 bases, V lost 5 bases, and 9 bases had no gene match. CDR3 DNA: TGTGCCAGCAGTCTCCGACAGGGGAATCCTCAGTACTTC. It codes for CASSLRQGNPQYF.

In this sample, this clonotype turned up a few times. The chain combines TRBV3-1 with TRBJ2-1; TRBD2 agrees at 8 bases. V trimming: 4 bases; J trimming: 3 bases; junction bases outside the gene matches: 14. Germline assignment: CDR1 LGHDT and CDR2 YNNKEL (reference sequence). This CDR3 has 18 amino acids. The CDR3 is CASSRGVLGTRVYNEQFF. The CDR3 coding sequence is TGTGCCAGCAGCCGGGGGGTTCTGGGGACTAGAGTCTACAATGAGCAGTTCTTC.

This clonotype occurred many times. This chain links TRBV7-2 with TRBJ2-6; a weak D match, TRBD2 (6 bases). In germline, CDR1 is SGHTA, CDR2 FQGNSA. CDR3 length: 16 residues. Trimming stripped 2 bases from V and 3 bases from J, with 11 bases between. CDR3 DNA: TGTGCCAGCAGCTTACAGGGAGGTGGTGGGGCCAACGTCCTGACTTTC. Translated, it gives CASSLQGGGGANVLTF.

This clonotype was seen ten or more times. The chain has TRBV11-1 and TRBJ2-6; no clear D. Trimming cost V 7 bases and J 0 bases, with 16 bases left between them. The CDR3 loop spans 17 amino acids. CDR1 and CDR2 from the germline V gene are SGHAT and FQDESV (reference sequence). This chain's CDR3 is CASNGVWVDSGANVLTF. Here the CDR3 DNA reads TGTGCCAGCAATGGAGTGTGGGTGGACTCTGGGGCCAACGTCCTGACTTTC.

This clonotype appeared a few times. The chain has TRBV19 and TRBJ1-5; D is unresolved. CDR3 length: 18 amino acids. CDR1 is LNHDA and CDR2 is SQIVND in the germline V gene (reference sequence). Trimming removed 6 bases from V and 0 bases from J, with 21 bases in between. Written as DNA, the CDR3 is TGTGCCAGTAGGATTAAGGGTATCGTAGAAGATAGCAATCAGCCCCAGCATTTT. Protein sequence: CASRIKGIVEDSNQPQHF.

This clonotype showed up many times. The rearrangement links TRBV20-1 to TRBJ2-1; 16 bases match TRBD2. This CDR3 is 19 amino acids long. Trimming at V came to 6 bases and at J to 6 bases, leaving 17 bases not matched to a gene. CDR1 DFQATT and CDR2 SNEGSKA come from the germline V gene (reference sequence). CDR3 sequence reads: CSAEIWGLAGGGLGNEQFF. The CDR3 nucleotides read TGCAGTGCCGAGATATGGGGACTAGCGGGAGGGGGCCTTGGCAATGAGCAGTTCTTC.

This clonotype was detected many times. The CDR3 loop reads CSAGEGLYNEQFF. Here the CDR3 DNA reads TGCAGTGCTGGGGAGGGCCTATACAATGAGCAGTTCTTC. This chain links TRBV20-1 with TRBJ2-1, with TRBD2 matching 7 bases. Trimming removed 5 bases from V and 4 bases from J; junction bases left unmatched: 5. Germline V lookup: CDR1 DFQATT, CDR2 SNEGSKA (reference sequence). The CDR3 is 13 amino acids.

Comments on this clonotype: Given a much more abundant clone one base away, this may be a read error. This chain links TRBV12-5 with TRBJ1-5; no reliable D call. Trimming shortened V by 6 bases and J by 6 bases, and 12 bases separated the two germline ends. The germline gives CDR1 LGHNT, CDR2 FRNRAP. CDR3 length: 13 amino acids. CDR3 in amino acids: CASGLGGIQPQHF. In DNA, the CDR3 is TGTGCTAGTGGCCTCGGAGGGATTCAGCCCCAGCATTTT.

This clonotype occurred many times. The V call is TRBV28, the J call TRBJ2-1, with D uncertain. Trimming took off 11 bases at V and 8 bases at J, with 10 bases between the two ends. The CDR3 sequence is 10 residues long. Germline V gene lookup returns CDR1 MDHEN and CDR2 SYDVKM. The DNA of the CDR3 is TGTGCCGTCCGCTGGGATGAGCAGTTCTTC. Translation gives CAVRWDEQFF.

In this sample, this clonotype turned up many times. The J gene is TRBJ2-2, the V gene TRBV18, with 8 positions matching TRBD2. This CDR3 region has 17 residues. The germline gives CDR1 KGHSH, CDR2 LQKENI. After removal of 3 bases from V and 2 bases from J, the junction contained 8 bases not matched to a gene. This CDR3 reads CASSPRLAGDNTGELFF. For the CDR3, the DNA is TGTGCCAGCTCACCGAGGCTAGCGGGTGATAACACCGGGGAGCTGTTTTTT.